Listed below are T cell receptor beta chains from one sample, sequenced in a study of shared clonotypes between healthy human individuals. Measured with immunoSEQ multiplex PCR; TCRdb has only the in-frame clones, and not every one. The sample records 2 million to 2.5 million clones, almost 96% being singletons. The sequenced sample was naive CD4+ T cells sorted from blood. These receptors all stem from a young man in good health. CDR3s include the opening cysteine and the closing phenylalanine or tryptophan. The D gene is left open where the match is weak. Size is stated for part of the rows, as once, few or many counts, or as a class when the clone is expanded.

D gene	V gene	J gene	clone size	CDR3 DNA	CDR3 protein
TRBD1	TRBV9	TRBJ2-7	.	TGTGCCAGCAGCACAGGGGGCAGCTACGAGCAGTACTTC	CASSTGGSYEQYF
.	TRBV7-2	TRBJ2-7	.	TGTGCCAGCAGTACAGGGTGGGCCTACGAGCAGTACTTC	CASSTGWAYEQYF
TRBD2	TRBV25-1	TRBJ2-2	.	TGTGCCAGCAGTGAGACTAGCGGGGGCACCGGGGAGCTGTTTTTT	CASSETSGGTGELFF
TRBD1	TRBV5-1	TRBJ2-7	.	TGCGCCAGCAGCTTGTCGGGACAGGGTAGTCGTTCAGCCTACGAGCAGTACTTC	CASSLSGQGSRSAYEQYF
.	TRBV21-1	TRBJ2-1	.	TGTGCCAGCAGCAATGAGGTGACTCCGGACTATGAGCAGTTCTTC	CASSNEVTPDYEQFF
.	TRBV11-3	TRBJ1-1	.	TGTGCCAGCAGCTTAGATCCGACAGGGAACACTGAAGCTTTCTTT	CASSLDPTGNTEAFF
TRBD1	TRBV7-9	TRBJ1-2	.	TGTGCCAGCAGCCCCAGACAGGGGTTATATGGCTACACCTTC	CASSPRQGLYGYTF
TRBD2	TRBV30	TRBJ2-7	.	TGTGCCTGGAGTGGAGGACTAGCGGGCTACGAGCAGTACTTC	CAWSGGLAGYEQYF
.	TRBV7-9	TRBJ1-5	.	TGTGCCAGCAGCTTAGCAGAGCATAGCAATCAGCCCCAGCATTTT	CASSLAEHSNQPQHF
.	TRBV7-9	TRBJ1-1	.	TGTGCCAGCAGCTCCCTCAGGGGCGGGAACACTGAAGCTTTCTTT	CASSSLRGGNTEAFF
.	TRBV11-2	TRBJ1-1	.	TGTGCCAGCAGCTTCGGGCCTGAAGCTTTCTTT	CASSFGPEAFF
.	TRBV7-2	TRBJ1-5	.	TGTGCCAGCAGCACCAGACACGACCAGCCCCAGCATTTT	CASSTRHDQPQHF
.	TRBV7-6	TRBJ1-1	once	TGTGCCAGCAGCACCGGTCCCAGGCTGAACACTGAAGCTTTCTTT	CASSTGPRLNTEAFF
.	TRBV11-2	TRBJ1-3	.	TGTGCCAGCAGCCCCACGGGCCCCATATATTTT	CASSPTGPIYF
.	TRBV6-1	TRBJ1-5	.	TGTGCCAGCAGTTCCCAAATGGGGTCAACTCAGCCCCAGCATTTT	CASSSQMGSTQPQHF
.	TRBV7-9	TRBJ1-1	.	TGTGCCAGCAGCCCTAAGAACACTGAAGCTTTCTTT	CASSPKNTEAFF
.	TRBV5-4	TRBJ1-2	.	TGTGCCAGCGCAACTTCCGGACCTCCCCCCTATGGCTACACCTTC	CASATSGPPPYGYTF
.	TRBV7-2	TRBJ1-1	.	TGTGCCAGCAGCTCCCGGGGCTCGAACACTGAAGCTTTCTTT	CASSSRGSNTEAFF
.	TRBV5-1	TRBJ1-1	.	TGCGCCAGCAGCTTAGAAGGACAGAAGAACACTGAAGCTTTCTTT	CASSLEGQKNTEAFF
TRBD1	TRBV7-9	TRBJ1-1	.	TGTGCCAGCAGCTTGGGACAGGGAGGAAACACTGAAGCTTTCTTT	CASSLGQGGNTEAFF
TRBD1	TRBV4-1	TRBJ2-2	.	TGCGCCAGCAGCCAAGAACCGGTGGGACAGGGGGCTATATCCGGGGAGCTGTTTTTT	CASSQEPVGQGAISGELFF
TRBD1	TRBV4-3	TRBJ2-7	.	TGCGCCAGCAGCCAAGAACAGGGGGTTCATTACGAGCAGTACTTC	CASSQEQGVHYEQYF
.	TRBV7-9	TRBJ1-6	.	TGTGCCAGCAGCTTAGATTCGACAGGCAGCTCCTATAATTCACCCCTCCACTTT	CASSLDSTGSSYNSPLHF
.	TRBV30	TRBJ1-5	once	TGTGCCTGGAGTGTACGAGGGCGAGGGGGCAATCAGCCCCAGCATTTT	CAWSVRGRGGNQPQHF
TRBD1	TRBV6-1	TRBJ1-2	.	TGTGCCAGCACCCTGGACAGGGGTGGGTATGGCTACACCTTC	CASTLDRGGYGYTF
.	TRBV6-5	TRBJ1-5	.	TGTGCCAGCAGTTACGATATGCGTCAGCCCCAGCATTTT	CASSYDMRQPQHF